This passage covers 24 T cell receptor beta chains from one sample sequenced in a study of blood T cells in healthy people across ages. PCR was performed a second time for about 6 to 11 cycles using a sample-barcoded 5' primer and a J-beta primer mix. Via MiXCR, TCRdb re-called the 5' RACE reads, giving one row per CDR3 protein. The sample holds roughly 1.4 million distinct CDR3 sequences; almost 60% are singletons and the top ten take 6.7%. Material for sequencing was blood. All receptors derive from a man between 18 and 35 years old in good health.

V is TRBV28 and J is TRBJ2-7; D is unresolved. The V and J ends lost 5 bases and 3 bases respectively, with 17 bases between them. The CDR3 is made up of 15 amino acids. Germline values: CDR1 MDHEN, CDR2 SYDVKM. The DNA for the CDR3 is TGTGCCAGCAGTGAAGACCCCAATAGTTACTACGAGCAGTACTTC. Its protein product is CASSEDPNSYYEQYF.

The gene calls are TRBV20-1 and TRBJ1-2; possible D gene TRBD1, 5 bases. The V end lost 3 bases, the J end lost 6 bases, and 14 bases lay between the germline ends. CDR3 length: 13 residues. CDR1 is DFQATT and CDR2 is SNEGSKA in the germline V gene (reference sequence). The CDR3 is CSASVGPGHGYTF. For the CDR3, the DNA is TGCAGTGCTAGTGTCGGACCGGGACATGGCTACACCTTC.

The J gene is TRBJ2-3, the V gene TRBV5-1; TRBD2 matches 9 bases. This CDR3 has 16 amino acids. After removal of 0 bases from V and 2 bases from J, the junction contained 4 bases not matched to a gene. Germline CDR1 is SGHRS and CDR2 is YFSETQ. CDR3 loop: CASSLAGTSYTDTQYF. CDR3 in DNA: TGCGCCAGCAGCTTGGCCGGGACTAGCTACACAGATACGCAGTATTTT.

A word on this clonotype: The junction does not match germline at one end; this may be a read error. V is TRBV20-1 and J is TRBJ2-1, with D tentatively TRBD1 (6 bases). The CDR3 length is 15 residues. In germline, CDR1 is DFQATT, CDR2 SNEGSKA (reference sequence). CDR3 region: CSAITGQYSYKEQFF. For the CDR3, the DNA is TGCAGTGCCATTACGGGACAATACTCCTACAAGGAGCAGTTCTTC.

The rearrangement uses TRBV7-8 and TRBJ2-3; 10 positions agree with TRBD2. This CDR3 is 17 amino acids long. CDR1 SGHVS and CDR2 FQNEAQ come from the germline V gene. The V segment lost 2 bases and the J segment 2 bases; nucleotides outside the gene matches: 7. CDR3 amino acids: CASSLWGSGGLTDTQYF. CDR3 nucleotide sequence: TGTGCCAGCAGCTTATGGGGTAGCGGGGGGCTCACAGATACGCAGTATTTT.

The genes are TRBV20-1 and TRBJ1-4, with a possible D match to TRBD1 (6 bases). The CDR3 contains 19 residues. Germline V gene lookup returns CDR1 DFQATT and CDR2 SNEGSKA (reference sequence). Trimming removed 2 bases from V and 0 bases from J, with 22 bases in between. The CDR3 region has the DNA TGCAGTGCTAGACCGTCGAAACCGGGACACTTTGCAACTAATGAAAAACTGTTTTTT. Protein: CSARPSKPGHFATNEKLFF.

The chain employs TRBV3-1 and TRBJ1-1, with 9 nucleotides matching TRBD1. This CDR3 comprises 15 residues. Germline loops: CDR1 LGHDT, CDR2 YNNKEL (reference sequence). J was trimmed by 6 bases and V by 5 bases; bases with no gene match: 10. This CDR3 reads CASSALGTGRSEAFF. The CDR3 bases are TGTGCCAGCAGCGCACTAGGGACAGGGCGTTCTGAAGCTTTCTTT.

This clonotype was seen a single time. This chain connects TRBV28 to TRBJ2-5; 10 bases are a match to TRBD2. Germline V gene lookup returns CDR1 MDHEN and CDR2 SYDVKM. The CDR3 is 17 amino acids. The V segment lost 6 bases and the J segment 1 base; nucleotides outside the gene matches: 11. This chain's CDR3 is CASSAFLAGESQETQYF. The CDR3 nucleotides read TGTGCCAGCAGCGCGTTCCTAGCGGGGGAGTCCCAAGAGACCCAGTACTTC.

CDR3 amino acids: CASSFTRGLGEQYF. The CDR3 DNA is TGCGCCAGCAGCTTCACCCGGGGTCTTGGTGAGCAGTACTTC. The chain recombines TRBV5-1 with TRBJ2-7; tentatively, D is TRBD2 (5 bases). CDR1 SGHRS and CDR2 YFSETQ come from the germline V gene. This CDR3 has 14 amino acids. V was shortened by 2 bases and J by 7 bases, with 16 bases between the two germline ends.

The genes are TRBV18 and TRBJ2-1, with D maybe TRBD1 (5 bases). CDR3 size: 17 residues. V shed 3 bases and J shed 0 bases, with 15 bases lying between them. Germline CDR1 KGHSH, CDR2 LQKENI. The CDR3 nucleotides are TGTGCCAGCTCACCCCTCAGGGCCTCTAACTCCTACAATGAGCAGTTCTTC. Amino acids: CASSPLRASNSYNEQFF.

In DNA form, the CDR3 reads TGTGCCAGCAGCTTAGGACGGCACCAAAACACCGGGGAGCTGTTTTTT. Translating gives CASSLGRHQNTGELFF. V usage is TRBV13 and J usage is TRBJ2-2, with unresolved D. CDR3 length equals 16 residues. The germline V gene has CDR1 PRHDT and CDR2 FYEKMQ (reference sequence). The V end was cut by 0 bases, the J end by 2 bases, with 10 bases between.

The chain couples TRBV11-2 to TRBJ1-6; D call uncertain. CDR3 length equals 18 residues. Trimming stripped 3 bases from V and 0 bases from J, with 15 bases between. The V gene's germline CDR1 is SGHAT and CDR2 FQNNGV. CDR3 in amino acids: CASSFPGDRSSYNSPLHF. In DNA, the CDR3 is TGTGCCAGCAGCTTCCCGGGAGATAGGAGCTCCTATAATTCACCCCTCCACTTT.

This clonotype was observed a handful of times. CDR3 region: CASSFRLAGSYEQYF. CDR3 bases: TGTGCCAGCAGTTTCCGCCTAGCGGGGTCCTACGAGCAGTACTTC. The chain employs TRBV28 and TRBJ2-7, with 9 nucleotides matching TRBD2. The CDR3 is 15 residues long. J was trimmed by 1 base and V by 3 bases; bases with no gene match: 4. CDR1 MDHEN and CDR2 SYDVKM come from the germline V gene.

The chain employs TRBV9 and TRBJ2-1; perhaps TRBD2 as D (7 bases). Germline values: CDR1 SGDLS, CDR2 YYNGEE. The length of the CDR3 is 16 residues. Between the trimmed V and J ends, which lost 3 bases and 3 bases, there was a span of 16 bases. The CDR3 loop reads CASSAPGGQFYNEQFF. The DNA of the CDR3 is TGTGCCAGCAGCGCCCCCGGGGGGCAATTCTACAATGAGCAGTTCTTC.

A few counts support this clonotype. The rearrangement links TRBV12-3 or TRBV12-4 to TRBJ2-3; no definite D call. Deletions cut 5 bases from V and 3 bases from J, with 12 bases between. CDR3 length: 14 residues. The CDR3 loop reads CASSIPHSTDTQYF. DNA for the CDR3: TGTGCCAGCAGTATCCCCCACAGTACAGATACGCAGTATTTT.

The chain employs TRBV27 and TRBJ2-1; 7 bases are a match to TRBD1. In germline, CDR1 is MNHEY, CDR2 SMNVEV (reference sequence). The J segment lost 4 bases and the V segment lost 7 bases, leaving 10 bases of the junction unmatched. The CDR3 covers 15 residues. CDR3 residues: CASNWGQPTYNEQFF. The CDR3 region has the DNA TGTGCCAGCAATTGGGGACAGCCAACGTACAATGAGCAGTTCTTC.

The sample holds a few counts of this clonotype. CDR3 residues: CASEDRLINEQFF. The CDR3 DNA reads as TGTGCCAGCGAGGACAGGTTAATCAATGAGCAGTTCTTC. The V and J genes are TRBV7-2 and TRBJ2-1, with TRBD1 identical over 7 bases. With 8 bases clipped from V and 6 bases from J, the junction kept 7 bases outside the gene matches. Germline lookup yields CDR1 SGHTA and CDR2 FQGNSA. The CDR3 runs 13 residues.

This chain uses TRBV12-3 or TRBV12-4 with TRBJ2-3; D possibly corresponds to TRBD1 (5 bases). The V gene lost 5 bases and the J gene lost 14 bases, with 20 bases spanning the gap. The CDR3 contains 13 residues. The CDR3 DNA sequence: TGTGCCAGCAGTCCCCAACAGGACGCAGCTTCGTATTTT. Its protein is CASSPQQDAASYF.

In this sample, this clonotype turned up a few times. The chain has TRBV7-2 and TRBJ1-5, with 8 bases that match TRBD1. The J segment lost 8 bases and the V segment lost 3 bases, leaving 6 bases of the junction unmatched. This CDR3 region has 14 residues. From germline, CDR1 is SGHTA and CDR2 FQGNSA. The CDR3 DNA reads TGTGCCAGCAGCTTGGGGGACAGGCGGGAGCCCCAGCATTTT. This codes for CASSLGDRREPQHF.

This chain joins TRBV20-1 and TRBJ2-3; D might be TRBD1 or TRBD2, each matching 6 bases. Between the trimmed V and J ends, which lost 0 bases and 3 bases, there was a span of 19 bases. The CDR3 is 17 amino acids. Germline-derived CDR1 and CDR2 are DFQATT and SNEGSKA (reference sequence). CDR3 protein: CSARDPTGLGGTDTQYF. For the CDR3, the DNA is TGCAGTGCTAGAGACCCGACAGGACTTGGGGGGACAGATACGCAGTATTTT.

This sequence joins TRBV7-9 and TRBJ2-4; tentatively, D is TRBD1 (6 bases). V was clipped by 10 bases and J by 3 bases, with 19 bases between them. The CDR3 totals 15 residues. Germline assignment: CDR1 SEHNR and CDR2 FQNEAQ (reference sequence). The chain's CDR3 is CATTPRQAGKNIQYF. The CDR3 DNA sequence: TGTGCCACAACACCGCGACAGGCGGGCAAAAACATTCAGTACTTC.

The chain couples TRBV5-1 to TRBJ2-1, with 13 bases fitting TRBD2. The CDR3 is 17 residues long. In germline, CDR1 is SGHRS, CDR2 YFSETQ. The J segment lost 4 bases and the V segment lost 5 bases, leaving 9 bases of the junction unmatched. The CDR3 sequence: CASRTSGGHTEYNEQFF. In DNA, the CDR3 is TGCGCCAGCAGGACTAGCGGGGGGCACACAGAATACAATGAGCAGTTCTTC.

The chain links TRBV12-3 or TRBV12-4 to TRBJ1-4; TRBD1 agrees at 9 bases. This CDR3 contains 17 residues. Trimming removed 7 bases from V and 7 bases from J; junction bases left unmatched: 16. CDR3 bases: TGTGCCAGCACCTTGCGGACAGGGGTAACGGCGGGTGAAAAACTGTTTTTT. Protein: CASTLRTGVTAGEKLFF.

This clonotype occurred a few times. The gene calls are TRBV7-2 and TRBJ2-1, with 11 bases fitting TRBD2. CDR1 is SGHTA and CDR2 is FQGNSA in the germline V gene. V lost 0 bases, J lost 0 bases, and 4 bases stayed unmatched. The CDR3 loop spans 18 amino acids. The CDR3 DNA sequence: TGTGCCAGCAGCTTAGCCCGACTAGCGGGGTCCTCCTACAATGAGCAGTTCTTC. This codes for CASSLARLAGSSYNEQFF.